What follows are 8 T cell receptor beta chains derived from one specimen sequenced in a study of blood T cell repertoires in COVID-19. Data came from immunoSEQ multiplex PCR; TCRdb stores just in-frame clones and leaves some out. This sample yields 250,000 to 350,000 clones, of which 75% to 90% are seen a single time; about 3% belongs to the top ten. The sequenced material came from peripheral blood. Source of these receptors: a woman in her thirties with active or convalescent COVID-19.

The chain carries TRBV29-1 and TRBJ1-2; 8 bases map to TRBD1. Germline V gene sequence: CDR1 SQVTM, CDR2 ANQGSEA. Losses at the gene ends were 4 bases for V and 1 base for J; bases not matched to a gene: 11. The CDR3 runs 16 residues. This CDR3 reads CSVVPQGAFDNYGYTF. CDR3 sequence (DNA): TGCAGCGTTGTCCCGCAGGGGGCTTTTGATAACTATGGCTACACCTTC. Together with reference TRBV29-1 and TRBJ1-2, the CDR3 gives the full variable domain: SAVISQKPSRDICQRGTSLTIQCQVDSQVTMMFWYRQQPGQSLTLIATANQGSEATYESGFVIDKFPISRPNLTFSTLTVSNMSPEDSSIYLCSVVPQGAFDNYGYTFGSGTRLTVV.

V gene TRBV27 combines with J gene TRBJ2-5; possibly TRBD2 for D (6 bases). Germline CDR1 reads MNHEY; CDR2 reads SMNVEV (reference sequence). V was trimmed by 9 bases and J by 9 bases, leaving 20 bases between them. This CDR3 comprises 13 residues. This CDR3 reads CASGASALGAQYF. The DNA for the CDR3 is TGTGCCAGTGGTGCTAGCGCCCTTGGGGCCCAGTACTTC.

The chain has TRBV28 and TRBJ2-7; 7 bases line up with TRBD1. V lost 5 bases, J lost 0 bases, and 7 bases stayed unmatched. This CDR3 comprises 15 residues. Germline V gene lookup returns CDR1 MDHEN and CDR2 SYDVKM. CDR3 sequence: CASSPPGQTSYEQYF. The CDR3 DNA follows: TGTGCCAGCAGTCCCCCGGGACAGACCTCCTACGAGCAGTACTTC. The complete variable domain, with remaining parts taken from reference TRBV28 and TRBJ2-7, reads DVKVTQSSRYLVKRTGEKVFLECVQDMDHENMFWYRQDPGLGLRLIYFSYDVKMKEKGDIPEGYSVSREKKERFSLILESASTNQTSMYLCASSPPGQTSYEQYFGPGTRLTVT.

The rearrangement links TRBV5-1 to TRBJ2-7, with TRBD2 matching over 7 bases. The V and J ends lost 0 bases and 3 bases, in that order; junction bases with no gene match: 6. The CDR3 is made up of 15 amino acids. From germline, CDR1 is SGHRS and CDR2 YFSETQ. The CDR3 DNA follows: TGCGCCAGCAGCTTGGAGGCTAGCGGTTACTACGAGCAGTACTTC. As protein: CASSLEASGYYEQYF.

CDR3 sequence reads: CASRTSRGSYEQYF. CDR3 coding DNA: TGTGCCAGCCGTACTTCCAGGGGCTCCTACGAGCAGTACTTC. The chain employs TRBV19 and TRBJ2-7; the D gene is possibly TRBD1 (6 bases). This CDR3 contains 14 residues. Germline V gene data show CDR1 as LNHDA and CDR2 as SQIVND (reference sequence). V gave up 9 bases and J gave up 0 bases, with 15 bases separating them.

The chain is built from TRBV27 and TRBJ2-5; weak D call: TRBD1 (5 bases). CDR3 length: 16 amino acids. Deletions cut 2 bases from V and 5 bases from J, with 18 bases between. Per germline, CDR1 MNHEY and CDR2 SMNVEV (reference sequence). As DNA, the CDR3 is TGTGCCAGCAGTTTAAACGCACAGGCTCGGCAGGAGACCCAGTACTTC. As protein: CASSLNAQARQETQYF.

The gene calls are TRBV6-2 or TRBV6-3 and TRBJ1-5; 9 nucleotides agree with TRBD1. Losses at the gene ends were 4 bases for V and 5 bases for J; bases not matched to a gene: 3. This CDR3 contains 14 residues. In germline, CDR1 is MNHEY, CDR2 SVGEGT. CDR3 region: CASSSRDRDQPQHF. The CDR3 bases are TGTGCCAGCAGTTCCCGGGACAGGGATCAGCCCCAGCATTTT.

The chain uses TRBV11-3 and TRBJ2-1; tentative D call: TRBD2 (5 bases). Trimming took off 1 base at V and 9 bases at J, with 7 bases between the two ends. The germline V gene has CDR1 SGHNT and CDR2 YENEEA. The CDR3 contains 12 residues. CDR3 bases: TGTGCCAGCAGCTTAGTAGCGAGTGAGCAGTTCTTC. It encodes CASSLVASEQFF.